These 8 T cell receptor beta chains came from one sample sequenced in a study of OX40 agonist ivuxolimab in advanced cancers. Library preparation employed the immunoSEQ multiplex PCR assay. The immuneACCESS repertoire file appears here via TCRdb, limited to in-frame rearrangements. These files lack a portion of the clones; in checked studies, under half of the deficit traces to unresolved V genes, and the cause of the others is not known. This sample lists about 99,000 clones; around 90% were detected once. Around 0.33% of the sample lies in the top ten. The specimen was CD4+ or CD8+ T cells sorted from blood, collected in a trial of the OX40 agonist ivuxolimab. These receptors were obtained from an adult with an advanced solid tumor such as melanoma, head and neck, liver or kidney cancer.

The V gene is TRBV29-1, the J gene TRBJ1-1; D may be TRBD1 (5 bases). V was shortened by 5 bases and J by 1 base, with 20 bases between the two germline ends. CDR3 length: 16 residues. Germline V gives CDR1 SQVTM, CDR2 ANQGSEA. CDR3 sequence: CSVNAGRAMRNTEAFF. The CDR3 DNA is TGCAGCGTTAATGCAGGGCGAGCAATGAGGAACACTGAAGCTTTCTTT. Combining the CDR3 with reference TRBV29-1 and TRBJ1-1 gives the whole variable domain SAVISQKPSRDICQRGTSLTIQCQVDSQVTMMFWYRQQPGQSLTLIATANQGSEATYESGFVIDKFPISRPNLTFSTLTVSNMSPEDSSIYLCSVNAGRAMRNTEAFFGQGTRLTVV.

The chain joins TRBV25-1 to TRBJ1-2; D unresolved. The CDR3 extends over 14 amino acids. From germline, CDR1 is MGHDK and CDR2 SYGVNS. V lost 2 bases to trimming and J lost 4 bases, with 11 bases between them. The CDR3 coding sequence is TGTGCCAGCAGTGAAAGAGGGCGCTTCTATGGCTACACCTTC. Translation gives CASSERGRFYGYTF.

The chain combines TRBV5-1 with TRBJ2-7; 12 nucleotides line up with TRBD2. This CDR3 spans 17 amino acids. Germline V gene data show CDR1 as SGHRS and CDR2 as YFSETQ. V lost 0 bases to trimming and J lost 5 bases; unmatched junction nucleotides: 9. The CDR3 region has the DNA TGCGCCAGCAGCTTGGGCCGGACTAGCGGGGTGGGGCACGAGCAGTACTTC. Amino acids: CASSLGRTSGVGHEQYF.

The chain carries TRBV19 and TRBJ2-5; the D gene is possibly TRBD1 (6 bases). Germline-derived CDR1 and CDR2 are LNHDA and SQIVND (reference sequence). V gave up 3 bases and J gave up 5 bases, with 16 bases separating them. The CDR3 extends over 15 amino acids. Here the CDR3 DNA reads TGTGCCAGTAGTATCCCGACAGGCCTCGGGGAGACCCAGTACTTC. Translating it yields CASSIPTGLGETQYF.

Written as DNA, the CDR3 is TGTGCCAGCAGTCGCTTCGGAGGGAGGGAGAACACCGGGGAGCTGTTTTTT. Protein product: CASSRFGGRENTGELFF. The chain is built from TRBV28 and TRBJ2-2; 7 bases line up with TRBD2. Unmatched junction bases numbered 10, after V lost 5 bases and J lost 1 base. Germline values: CDR1 MDHEN, CDR2 SYDVKM. The CDR3 totals 17 residues. Filled out from reference TRBV28 and TRBJ2-2, the complete variable domain reads DVKVTQSSRYLVKRTGEKVFLECVQDMDHENMFWYRQDPGLGLRLIYFSYDVKMKEKGDIPEGYSVSREKKERFSLILESASTNQTSMYLCASSRFGGRENTGELFFGEGSRLTVL.

V and J are TRBV7-2 and TRBJ2-1; TRBD2 matches at 12 bases. This CDR3 comprises 19 residues. CDR1 is SGHTA and CDR2 is FQGNSA in the germline V gene. V shed 5 bases and J 8 bases; nucleotides not matched to a gene: 19. CDR3 region: CASSIRDRVLAGGRHEQFF. The CDR3 region has the DNA TGTGCCAGCAGCATCCGGGACAGGGTTCTAGCGGGAGGGCGCCATGAGCAGTTCTTC.

The chain employs TRBV7-6 and TRBJ2-2; no firm D call. Germline CDR1 and CDR2: SGHVS and FNYEAQ. Trimming removed 5 bases from V and 3 bases from J, with 13 bases in between. This CDR3 spans 15 amino acids. In DNA form, the CDR3 reads TGTGCCAGCAGCCGGGCCCCGGCATACACCGGGGAGCTGTTTTTT. The encoded protein is CASSRAPAYTGELFF. Filled out from reference TRBV7-6 and TRBJ2-2, the complete variable domain reads GAGVSQSPRYKVTKRGQDVALRCDPISGHVSLYWYRQALGQGPEFLTYFNYEAQQDKSGLPNDRFSAERPEGSISTLTIQRTEQRDSAMYRCASSRAPAYTGELFFGEGSRLTVL.

The chain uses TRBV19 and TRBJ2-6; tentative D call: TRBD1 (5 bases). Looked up from germline, CDR1 is LNHDA and CDR2 is SQIVND (reference sequence). V dropped 4 bases and J dropped 0 bases, with 13 bases sitting between them. The CDR3 has 17 amino acids. The CDR3 region is CASSRTYTSSGANVLTF. For the CDR3, the DNA is TGTGCCAGTAGTAGGACATATACAAGCTCTGGGGCCAACGTCCTGACTTTC.